The 7 T cell receptor beta chains below all came from one sample that was sequenced in a study of T cell repertoires in cytomegalovirus infection. In TCRdb, the reads were re-called with MiXCR into one record per CDR3 protein. The sample records about 300,000 distinct CDR3 sequences, about 23% being singletons. Input material: PBMCs. The receptors here all came from a human donor in good health (CMV status not recorded). Some clones in this sample may be carry-over from other donors' samples.

The V call is TRBV28, the J call TRBJ1-1; 7 bases match TRBD1. V lost 5 bases, J lost 1 base, and 10 bases stayed unmatched. Per the germline V gene, CDR1 is MDHEN and CDR2 is SYDVKM. The CDR3 covers 16 residues. CDR3 loop: CASSAVDRVRNTEAFF. DNA of the CDR3: TGTGCCAGCAGTGCCGTAGACAGGGTTAGGAACACTGAAGCTTTCTTT.

This sequence joins TRBV2 and TRBJ2-3; no clear D gene. The V gene's germline CDR1 is SNHLY and CDR2 FYNNEI. This CDR3 is built from 12 residues. Trimming removed 6 bases at V and 4 bases at J, with 8 bases between. The CDR3 DNA reads as TGTGCCAGCAGCGTGGGATCAGATACGCAGTATTTT. Encoded protein: CASSVGSDTQYF.

The V call is TRBV20-1, the J call TRBJ2-1, with 15 bases that match TRBD2. The CDR3 loop spans 20 amino acids. J lost 0 bases, V lost 4 bases, and 13 bases had no gene match. Germline CDR1 reads DFQATT; CDR2 reads SNEGSKA (reference sequence). The chain's CDR3 is CSAKPPGLAGGWSSYNEQFF. CDR3 nucleotide sequence: TGCAGTGCTAAGCCCCCCGGACTAGCGGGAGGGTGGAGCTCCTACAATGAGCAGTTCTTC.

J is TRBJ1-5 and V is TRBV7-9; 8 positions agree with TRBD1. Per germline, CDR1 SEHNR and CDR2 FQNEAQ (reference sequence). The junction had 12 bases not matched to a gene; V was cut back by 4 bases and J by 7 bases. This CDR3 has 16 amino acids. The CDR3 bases are TGTGCCAGCAGCTCGTCCCGGGACAGGCCGCGGCAGCCCCAGCATTTT. It yields the protein CASSSSRDRPRQPQHF.

The chain carries TRBV29-1 and TRBJ2-7, with D maybe TRBD1 (5 bases). In germline, CDR1 is SQVTM, CDR2 ANQGSEA. The CDR3 is 12 residues long. V lost 6 bases and J 0 bases, leaving 9 bases between the germline ends. The CDR3 DNA sequence: TGCAGCGTCCGACAGAGCTCCTACGAGCAGTACTTC. Translating gives CSVRQSSYEQYF.

The chain has TRBV27 and TRBJ2-7, with D possibly TRBD2 on 6 matching bases. The V end lost 2 bases, the J end lost 2 bases, and 13 bases lay between the germline ends. Germline CDR1 reads MNHEY; CDR2 reads SMNVEV (reference sequence). This CDR3 is built from 15 residues. Here the CDR3 reads CASSLNGLQPYEQYF. In DNA form, the CDR3 reads TGTGCCAGCAGTTTAAACGGACTACAACCCTACGAGCAGTACTTC.

This sequence joins TRBV19 and TRBJ2-7; no clear D gene. Trimming stripped 6 bases from V and 0 bases from J, with 9 bases between. The CDR3 length is 13 residues. Germline assignment: CDR1 LNHDA and CDR2 SQIVND (reference sequence). The CDR3: CASSWTGSYEQYF. The CDR3, as DNA: TGTGCCAGTAGCTGGACGGGCTCCTACGAGCAGTACTTC.